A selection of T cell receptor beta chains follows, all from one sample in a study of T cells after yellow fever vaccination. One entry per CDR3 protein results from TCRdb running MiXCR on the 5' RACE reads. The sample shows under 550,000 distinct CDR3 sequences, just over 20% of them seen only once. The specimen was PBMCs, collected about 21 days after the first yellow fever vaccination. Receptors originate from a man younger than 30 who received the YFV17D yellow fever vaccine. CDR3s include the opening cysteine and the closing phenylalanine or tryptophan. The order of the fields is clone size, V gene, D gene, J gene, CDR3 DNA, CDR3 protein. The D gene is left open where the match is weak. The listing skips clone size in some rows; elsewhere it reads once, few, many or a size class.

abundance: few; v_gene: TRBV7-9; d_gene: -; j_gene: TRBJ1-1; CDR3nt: TGTGCCAGCAGCTTAGGGTACTTGAACACTGAAGCTTTCTTT; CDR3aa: CASSLGYLNTEAFF
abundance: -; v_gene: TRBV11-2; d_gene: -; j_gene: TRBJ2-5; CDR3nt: TGTGCCAGCAGCTTTCCAAAGAATGTGGCCCAGGACCAAGAGACCCAGTACTTC; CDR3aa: CASSFPKNVAQDQETQYF
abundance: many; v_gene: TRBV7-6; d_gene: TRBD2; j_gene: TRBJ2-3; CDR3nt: TGTGCCAGCAGCTTAGCCGCCTTAGCGGGGTTCACAGATACGCAGTATTTT; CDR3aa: CASSLAALAGFTDTQYF
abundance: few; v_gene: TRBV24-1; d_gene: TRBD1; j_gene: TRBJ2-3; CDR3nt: TGTGCCACCAGTGCCGGGGACAGGGAGACAGATACGCAGTATTTT; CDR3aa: CATSAGDRETDTQYF
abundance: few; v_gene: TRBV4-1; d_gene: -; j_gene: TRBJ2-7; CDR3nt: TGCGCCAGCAGCGGACGACAGCCTTACGAGCAGTACTTC; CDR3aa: CASSGRQPYEQYF
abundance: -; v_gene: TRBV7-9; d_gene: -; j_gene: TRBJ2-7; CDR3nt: TGTGCCAGCAGCTTAGCGGGGACGGGAAACGAGCAGTACTTC; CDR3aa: CASSLAGTGNEQYF
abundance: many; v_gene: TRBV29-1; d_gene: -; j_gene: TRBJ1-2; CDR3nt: TGCAGCGTTGAAGATGTCTATAGTATTAATGGCTACACCTTC; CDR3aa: CSVEDVYSINGYTF
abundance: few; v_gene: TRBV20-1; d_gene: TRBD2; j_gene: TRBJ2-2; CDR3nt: TGCAGTGCTAGCGCTTTCACTAGCGGGGGTCTGTTTTTT; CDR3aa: CSASAFTSGGLFF
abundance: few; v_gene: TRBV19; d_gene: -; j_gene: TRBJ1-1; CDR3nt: TGTGCCAGTAGTGACACGAGGCGCGCTTTCTTT; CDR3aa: CASSDTRRAFF
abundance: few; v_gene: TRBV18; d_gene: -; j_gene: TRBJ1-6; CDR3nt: TGTGCCAGCTCACCAACGGACGAGAATTCACCCCTCCACTTT; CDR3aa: CASSPTDENSPLHF
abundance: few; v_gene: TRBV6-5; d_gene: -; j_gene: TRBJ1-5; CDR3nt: TGTGCCAGCAGTTACTCGGACCAAACGACCCTCCAGCATTTT; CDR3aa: CASSYSDQTTLQHF
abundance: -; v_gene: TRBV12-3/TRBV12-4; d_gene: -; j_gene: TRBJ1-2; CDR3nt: TGTGCCAGCAGTTCCGGGACCCACCGGGGCTACACCTTC; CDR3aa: CASSSGTHRGYTF
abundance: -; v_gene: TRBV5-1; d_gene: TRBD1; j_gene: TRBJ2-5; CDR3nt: TGCGCCAGTCGGATGACAGGGGAGGAGACCCAGTACTTC; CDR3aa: CASRMTGEETQYF
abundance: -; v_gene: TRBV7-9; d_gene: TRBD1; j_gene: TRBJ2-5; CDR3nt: TGTGCCAGCACGTACGAAGGGGGACAGGAGACCCAGTACTTC; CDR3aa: CASTYEGGQETQYF
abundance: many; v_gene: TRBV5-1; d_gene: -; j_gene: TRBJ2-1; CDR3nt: TGCGCCAGCAGCTTCGGGGGCAGGGGTAACAATGAGCAGTTCTTC; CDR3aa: CASSFGGRGNNEQFF
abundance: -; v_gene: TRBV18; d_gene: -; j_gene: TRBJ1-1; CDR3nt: TGTGCCAGCTCACCATCATTGTCGAACACTGAAGCTTTCTTT; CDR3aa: CASSPSLSNTEAFF
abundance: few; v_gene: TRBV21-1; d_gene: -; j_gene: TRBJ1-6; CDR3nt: TGTGCCAGCAGCAAATCGGACAAAAATTCACCCCTCCACTTT; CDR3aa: CASSKSDKNSPLHF
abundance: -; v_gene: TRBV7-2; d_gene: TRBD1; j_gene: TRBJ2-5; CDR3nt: TGTGCCAGCAGCACAGGGGGCGGACTCCAGTACTTC; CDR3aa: CASSTGGGLQYF
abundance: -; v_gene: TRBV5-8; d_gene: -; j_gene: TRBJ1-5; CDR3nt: TGTGCCAGCAGCACGACAGATAGCAATCAGCCCCAGCATTTT; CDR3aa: CASSTTDSNQPQHF
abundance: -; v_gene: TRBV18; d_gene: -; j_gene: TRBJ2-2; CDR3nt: TGTGCCAGCTCACCAAACAGAAACACCGGGGAGCTGTTTTTT; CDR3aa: CASSPNRNTGELFF
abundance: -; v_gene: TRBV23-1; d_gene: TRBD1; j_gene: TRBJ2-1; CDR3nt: TGCGCCAGCAGTCACCCCGGGACAGGAGATTCTAGCTCCTACAATGAGCAGTTCTTC; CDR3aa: CASSHPGTGDSSSYNEQFF
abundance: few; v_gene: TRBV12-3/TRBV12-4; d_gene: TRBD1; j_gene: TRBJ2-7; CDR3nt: TGTGCCAGCAGTCGGGACAGGGACGGCAACGAGCAGTACTTC; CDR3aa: CASSRDRDGNEQYF
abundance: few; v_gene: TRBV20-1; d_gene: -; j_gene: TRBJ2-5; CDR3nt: TGCAGTGCTAGACAATATGGCGGGGAGACCCAGTACTTC; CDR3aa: CSARQYGGETQYF
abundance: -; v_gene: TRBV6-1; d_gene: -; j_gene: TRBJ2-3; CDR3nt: TGTGCCAGCAGTCTGGACACGATGACAGATACGCAGTATTTT; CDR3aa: CASSLDTMTDTQYF
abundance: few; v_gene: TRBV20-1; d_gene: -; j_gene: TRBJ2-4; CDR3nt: TGCAGTGCTAGTCCGGGGATAAGGAATCGAGCAGAAAACATTCAGTACTTC; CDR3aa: CSASPGIRNRAENIQYF
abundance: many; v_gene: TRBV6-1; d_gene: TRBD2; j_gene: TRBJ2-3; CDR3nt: TGTGCCAGCAGTCCCACGGGGGGGCCATCAGATACGCAGTATTTT; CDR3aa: CASSPTGGPSDTQYF
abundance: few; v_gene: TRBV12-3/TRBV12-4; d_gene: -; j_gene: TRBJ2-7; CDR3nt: TGTGCCAGCAGTGACCCCCCAGGGGCAAAATACGAGCAGTACTTC; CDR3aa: CASSDPPGAKYEQYF
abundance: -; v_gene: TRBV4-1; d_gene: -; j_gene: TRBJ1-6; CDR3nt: TGCGCCAGCAGATCAAAGACAGGACCCCCGAGTTCACCCCTCCACTTT; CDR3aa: CASRSKTGPPSSPLHF
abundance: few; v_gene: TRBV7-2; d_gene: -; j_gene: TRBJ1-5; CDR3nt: TGTGCCAGCAGCTTAGTACTGAGTAGCAATCAGCCCCAGCATTTT; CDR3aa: CASSLVLSSNQPQHF
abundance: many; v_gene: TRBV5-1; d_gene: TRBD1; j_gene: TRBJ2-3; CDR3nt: TGCGCCAGCAGCTGGGATCCTGACAGGGCTAGCACAGATACGCAGTATTTT; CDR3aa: CASSWDPDRASTDTQYF
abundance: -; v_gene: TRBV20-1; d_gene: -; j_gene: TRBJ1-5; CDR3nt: TGCAGTGCTAGAGATTCCAGACAGCCCCAGCATTTT; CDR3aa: CSARDSRQPQHF
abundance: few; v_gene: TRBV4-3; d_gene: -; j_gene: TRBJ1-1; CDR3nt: TGCGCCAGCAGCCAAGATATTTGGCAGGATCACACTGAAGCTTTCTTT; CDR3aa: CASSQDIWQDHTEAFF
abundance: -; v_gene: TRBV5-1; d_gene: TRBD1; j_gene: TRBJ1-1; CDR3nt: TGCGCCAGCAGCAGCCGGGACAGGGGGAGCACTGAAGCTTTCTTT; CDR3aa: CASSSRDRGSTEAFF
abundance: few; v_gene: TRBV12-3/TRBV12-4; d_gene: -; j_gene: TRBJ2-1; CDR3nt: TGTGCCAGCAGTTTCCGTTTACGTGAGCAGTTCTTC; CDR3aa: CASSFRLREQFF
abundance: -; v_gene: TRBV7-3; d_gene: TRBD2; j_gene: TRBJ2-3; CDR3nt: TGTGCCAGCAGCTTAATAGGGACTAGCGTGGGAGATACGCAGTATTTT; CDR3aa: CASSLIGTSVGDTQYF
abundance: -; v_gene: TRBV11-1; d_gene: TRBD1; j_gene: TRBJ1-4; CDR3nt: TGTGCCAGCAGCTTACGACAGGGACAAAATGAAAAACTGTTTTTT; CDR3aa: CASSLRQGQNEKLFF
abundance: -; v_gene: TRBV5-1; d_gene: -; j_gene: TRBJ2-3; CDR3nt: TGCGCCAGCAGCTTGGTGGAGTCAGGGGGGGATACGCAGTATTTT; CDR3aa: CASSLVESGGDTQYF
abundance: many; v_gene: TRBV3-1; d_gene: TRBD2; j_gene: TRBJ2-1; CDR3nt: TGTGCCAGCTCACTAGCGGGGGCCAATGAGCAGTTCTTC; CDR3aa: CASSLAGANEQFF
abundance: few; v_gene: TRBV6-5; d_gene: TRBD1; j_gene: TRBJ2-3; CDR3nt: TGTGCCAGCAGTTCGACAGGGTATAGCACAGATACGCAGTATTTT; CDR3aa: CASSSTGYSTDTQYF
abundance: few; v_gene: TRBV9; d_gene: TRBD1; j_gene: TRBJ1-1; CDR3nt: TGTGCCAGCAGCACTCACCCAACAGGGGTAGCTTTCTTT; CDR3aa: CASSTHPTGVAFF
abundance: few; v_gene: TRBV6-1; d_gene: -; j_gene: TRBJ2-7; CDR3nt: TGTGCCACCCTTCGGGACTACGAGCAGTACTTC; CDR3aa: CATLRDYEQYF
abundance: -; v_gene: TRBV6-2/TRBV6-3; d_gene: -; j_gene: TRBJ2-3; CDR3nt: TGTGCCAGCAGTTACTGGGGACAAATTGGAGATACGCAGTATTTT; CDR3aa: CASSYWGQIGDTQYF
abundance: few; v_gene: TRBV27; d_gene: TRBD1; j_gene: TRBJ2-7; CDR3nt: TGTGCCAGCTCGTACGGGACAGCCTACGAGCAGTACTTC; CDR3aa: CASSYGTAYEQYF
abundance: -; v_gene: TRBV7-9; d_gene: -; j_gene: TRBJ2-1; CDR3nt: TGTGCCAGCAGCGTTAGCGCTTCCTACAATGAGCAGTTCTTC; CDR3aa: CASSVSASYNEQFF
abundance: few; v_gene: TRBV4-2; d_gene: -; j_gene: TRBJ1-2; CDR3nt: TGTGCCAGCAGAGCCAGGACAGTCGATGGCTACACCTTC; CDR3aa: CASRARTVDGYTF
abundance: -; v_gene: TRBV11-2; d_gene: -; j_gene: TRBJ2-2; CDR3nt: TGTGCCAGCACCAGGACGGTTAACACCGGGGAGCTGTTTTTT; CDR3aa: CASTRTVNTGELFF
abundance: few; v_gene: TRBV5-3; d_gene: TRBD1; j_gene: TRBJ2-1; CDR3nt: TGTGCCAGAAGTTATCGACAGGGCGGTGGTGAGCAGTTCTTC; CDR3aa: CARSYRQGGGEQFF
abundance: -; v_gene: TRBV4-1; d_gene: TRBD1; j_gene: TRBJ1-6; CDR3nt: TGCGCCAGCAGCCAGTGGGACAGGATTTACTCCTATAATTCACCCCTCCACTTT; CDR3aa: CASSQWDRIYSYNSPLHF
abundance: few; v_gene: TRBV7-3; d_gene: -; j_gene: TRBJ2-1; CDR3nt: TGTGCCAGCAGCGCCAGGGTGTCGAATGAGCAGTTCTTC; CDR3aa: CASSARVSNEQFF
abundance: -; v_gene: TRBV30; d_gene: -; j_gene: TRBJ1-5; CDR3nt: TGTGCCTGGAACAGGGTTGGCCAGCCCCAGCATTTT; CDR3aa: CAWNRVGQPQHF
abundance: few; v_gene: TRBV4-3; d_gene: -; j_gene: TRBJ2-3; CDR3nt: TGCGCCAGCAGCCAAGATTTCCGGCGGGGAGGCACAGATACGCAGTATTTT; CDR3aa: CASSQDFRRGGTDTQYF
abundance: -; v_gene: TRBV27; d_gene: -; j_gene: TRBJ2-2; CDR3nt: TGTGCCAGCAGTTTAGGGGGCCGAGCCGGGGAGCTGTTTTTT; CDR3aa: CASSLGGRAGELFF
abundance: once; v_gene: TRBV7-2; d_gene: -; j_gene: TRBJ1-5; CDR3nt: TGTGCCAGCACCCGATGGACCGATAGCAATCAGCCCCAGCATTTT; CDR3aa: CASTRWTDSNQPQHF
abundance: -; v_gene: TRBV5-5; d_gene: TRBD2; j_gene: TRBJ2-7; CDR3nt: TGTGCCAGCAGCTTGGAGGGAGGGCCCTTTTCCTACGAGCAGTACTTC; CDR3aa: CASSLEGGPFSYEQYF
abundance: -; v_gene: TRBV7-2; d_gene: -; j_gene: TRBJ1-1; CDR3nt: TGTGCCAGCAGCTTACAACCCGGTGGCAACACTGAAGCTTTCTTT; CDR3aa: CASSLQPGGNTEAFF
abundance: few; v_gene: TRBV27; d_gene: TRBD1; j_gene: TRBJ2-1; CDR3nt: TGTGCCAGCAGTTTCTCGGGACAGGGAGTCTCTGAGCAGTTCTTC; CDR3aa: CASSFSGQGVSEQFF
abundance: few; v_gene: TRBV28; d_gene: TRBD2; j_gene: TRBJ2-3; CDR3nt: TGTGCCAGTCAGCGGGGGGGCACAGATACGCAGTATTTT; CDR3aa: CASQRGGTDTQYF